The next 6 T cell receptor beta chains were all read from a single sample in a study of T cell responses to AZD1222 COVID-19 vaccine. Repertoires were generated with immunoSEQ multiplex PCR, while TCRdb's copy carries only in-frame clones and drops some. The data show 55,000 to 75,000 clones, about 90% seen once. The sequencing here drew on peripheral blood, taken on day 0 of AZD1222 vaccination. The source of these receptors is an adult in good health.

The chain couples TRBV4-1 to TRBJ2-1, with 8 bases identical to TRBD2. Germline loops: CDR1 MGHRA, CDR2 YSYEKL. V was pared by 3 bases and J by 0 bases, with 7 bases of the junction left unmatched. This CDR3 contains 17 residues. The CDR3 nucleotides are TGCGCCAGCAGCCATCCGTTAGCGGGACTCTCCTACAATGAGCAGTTCTTC. Its translation: CASSHPLAGLSYNEQFF.

This clone was recorded once. The chain has TRBV20-1 and TRBJ1-5; no reliable D call. Germline V gene sequence: CDR1 DFQATT, CDR2 SNEGSKA (reference sequence). The CDR3 length is 11 residues. Trimming removed 0 bases at V and 5 bases at J, with 2 bases between. The CDR3 loop reads CSARDHQPQHF. The DNA for the CDR3 is TGCAGTGCTAGAGATCATCAGCCCCAGCATTTT.

Here the CDR3 DNA reads TGTGCCAGTACCTACGCGGGGGGGTTCGCTCAGCCCCAGCATTTT. It yields the protein CASTYAGGFAQPQHF. This chain links TRBV19 with TRBJ1-5; possible D gene TRBD1, 5 bases. This CDR3 is built from 15 residues. In germline, CDR1 is LNHDA, CDR2 SQIVND (reference sequence). V was cut by 7 bases and J by 6 bases, with 19 bases left in between.

The chain employs TRBV18 and TRBJ2-7; 10 nucleotides match TRBD1. V lost 3 bases and J lost 5; bases outside the gene matches: 1. Germline V gene data show CDR1 as KGHSH and CDR2 as LQKENI. The CDR3 sequence is 13 residues long. The CDR3 bases are TGTGCCAGCTCACCGGGACAGGGGAACGAGCAGTACTTC. Translated, it gives CASSPGQGNEQYF.

The chain recombines TRBV4-1 with TRBJ2-1; D not resolved. Trimming pared 0 bases from V and 10 bases from J, leaving 10 bases between. Per the germline V gene, CDR1 is MGHRA and CDR2 is YSYEKL. The CDR3 loop spans 13 amino acids. The CDR3 nucleotides are TGCGCCAGCAGCCAAGATTTTTGGGTAGAGCAGTTCTTC. This sequence encodes CASSQDFWVEQFF.

This clone was detected only once. The rearrangement uses TRBV6-2 or TRBV6-3 and TRBJ2-7, with TRBD2 matching over 10 bases. Per germline, CDR1 MNHEY and CDR2 SVGEGT. The CDR3 has 16 residues. J gave up 1 base and V 1 base, and 4 bases lay outside the gene matches. Here the CDR3 reads CASSYWVAGGSYEQYF. The CDR3, as DNA: TGTGCCAGCAGTTACTGGGTAGCGGGAGGTTCCTACGAGCAGTACTTC.